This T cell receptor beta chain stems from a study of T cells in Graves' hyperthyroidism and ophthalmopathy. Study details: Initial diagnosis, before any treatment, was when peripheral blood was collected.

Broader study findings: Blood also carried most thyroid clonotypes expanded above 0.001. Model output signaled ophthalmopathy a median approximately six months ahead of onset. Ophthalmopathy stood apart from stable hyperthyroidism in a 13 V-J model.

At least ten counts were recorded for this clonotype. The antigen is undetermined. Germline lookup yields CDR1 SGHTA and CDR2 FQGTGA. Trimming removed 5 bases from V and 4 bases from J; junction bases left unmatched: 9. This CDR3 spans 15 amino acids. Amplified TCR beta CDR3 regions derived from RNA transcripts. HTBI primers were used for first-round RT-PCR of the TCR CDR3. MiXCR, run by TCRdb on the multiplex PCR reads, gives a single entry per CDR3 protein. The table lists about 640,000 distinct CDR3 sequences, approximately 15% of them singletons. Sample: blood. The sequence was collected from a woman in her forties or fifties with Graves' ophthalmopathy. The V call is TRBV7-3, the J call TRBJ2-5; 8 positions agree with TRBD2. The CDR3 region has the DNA TGTGCCAGCAGCATGACTAGCGTCAAGGGAGAGACCCAGTACTTC. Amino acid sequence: CASSMTSVKGETQYF.